The 10 T cell receptor beta chains reported below all come from one sample, sequenced in a study of blood T cell repertoires in COVID-19. The method was immunoSEQ multiplex PCR; TCRdb's version includes in-frame clones alone and lacks a portion of them. The sample includes hundreds of thousands of clones, 85% to 90% seen only once; the top ten take 7% to 8%. What was sequenced was peripheral blood. These receptors originate from a woman aged 70-85 years with COVID-19, enrolled during active disease.

This chain connects TRBV7-2 to TRBJ2-1; tentatively, D is TRBD1 (5 bases). V dropped 3 bases and J dropped 6 bases, with 18 bases sitting between them. The CDR3 loop spans 16 amino acids. The germline gives CDR1 SGHTA, CDR2 FQGNSA. The CDR3 region is CASSFSPRAGFNEQFF. The CDR3 DNA sequence: TGTGCCAGCAGCTTCTCCCCCAGGGCTGGATTCAATGAGCAGTTCTTC.

The chain has TRBV2 and TRBJ1-2; 10 bases agree with TRBD1. V shed 7 bases, J shed 3 bases, and the junction held 5 bases outside the gene matches. Germline V gene data show CDR1 as SNHLY and CDR2 as FYNNEI. This CDR3 is built from 14 residues. The CDR3 nucleotides are TGTGCCAGCATCCGACAGGGGGCGGACTATGGCTACACCTTC. This sequence encodes CASIRQGADYGYTF.

The chain links TRBV2 to TRBJ1-2; maybe TRBD1 (5 bases). CDR1 is SNHLY and CDR2 is FYNNEI in the germline V gene. This CDR3 is built from 14 residues. With 4 bases removed from V and 0 bases from J, the gap between germline ends came to 9 bases. The CDR3 protein is CASSATGPNYGYTF. The CDR3 DNA reads as TGTGCCAGCAGTGCCACAGGTCCTAACTATGGCTACACCTTC.

The table lists this clone with a few counts. The chain employs TRBV4-1 and TRBJ2-1, with 7 bases that match TRBD2. The CDR3 extends over 16 amino acids. Germline-derived CDR1 and CDR2 are MGHRA and YSYEKL. V was clipped by 1 base and J by 3 bases; unmatched bases: 6. The CDR3 sequence: CASSQGWSGNYNEQFF. The CDR3 bases are TGCGCCAGCAGCCAAGGCTGGAGCGGGAACTACAATGAGCAGTTCTTC.

As for this clone: The sample has other DNA sequences that encode this CDR3 too. CDR3 DNA: TGTGCCAGCAGCCCGGACAGGGATTATGGCTACACCTTC. The encoded protein is CASSPDRDYGYTF. This rearrangement joins TRBV5-8 to TRBJ1-2; TRBD1 matches at 8 bases. The CDR3 is made up of 13 amino acids. With 4 bases clipped from V and 5 bases from J, the junction kept 4 bases outside the gene matches. Germline V gene data show CDR1 as SGHTS and CDR2 as YDEGEE.

The chain recombines TRBV19 with TRBJ2-1; 8 bases match TRBD1. The CDR3 runs to 15 residues. The V segment lost 3 bases and the J segment 5 bases; nucleotides outside the gene matches: 6. Germline CDR1 is LNHDA and CDR2 is SQIVND (reference sequence). The CDR3 DNA reads as TGTGCCAGTAGTATCGGGACAGGAGTGCACAATGAGCAGTTCTTC. Encoded protein: CASSIGTGVHNEQFF.

The CDR3: CASRSGTSDEQFF. The CDR3 DNA reads as TGCGCCAGCCGATCCGGGACTAGCGATGAGCAGTTCTTC. V is TRBV10-1 and J is TRBJ2-1, with TRBD2 matching 10 bases. After removal of 8 bases from V and 8 bases from J, the junction contained 6 bases not matched to a gene. Per germline, CDR1 WNHNN and CDR2 SYGVQD (reference sequence). CDR3 length equals 13 residues.

The chain uses TRBV7-2 and TRBJ1-6; tentative D call: TRBD1 (5 bases). Per germline, CDR1 SGHTA and CDR2 FQGNSA. CDR3 length equals 17 residues. Deletions cut 5 bases from V and 8 bases from J, with 22 bases between. For the CDR3, the DNA is TGTGCCAGCAGCCCAAGGGGTATCCGAAAACGCGATTCACCCCTCCACTTT. The encoded protein is CASSPRGIRKRDSPLHF. Together with reference TRBV7-2 and TRBJ1-6, the CDR3 gives the full variable domain: GAGVSQSPSNKVTEKGKDVELRCDPISGHTALYWYRQSLGQGLEFLIYFQGNSAPDKSGLPSDRFSAERTGGSVSTLTIQRTQQEDSAVYLCASSPRGIRKRDSPLHFGNGTRLTVT.

The rearrangement links TRBV5-4 to TRBJ1-1; tentatively, D is TRBD1 (5 bases). The CDR3 has 13 residues. Germline CDR1 and CDR2: SGHNT and YYREEE (reference sequence). The ends were cut back, 5 bases at V and 0 bases at J, with 8 bases in the middle. CDR3 loop: CASRPDMNTEAFF. Written as DNA, the CDR3 is TGTGCCAGCAGACCGGACATGAACACTGAAGCTTTCTTT.

V usage is TRBV21-1 and J usage is TRBJ1-5. TRBV21-1 is termed a pseudogene. The CDR3 is 10 residues long. CDR3 DNA: TGTGCCAGCAGCGGGACTCCCCAGCATTTT. Protein: CASSGTPQHF.